These 29 T cell receptor beta chains share one sample of origin, sequenced in a study of blood T cell repertoires in COVID-19. The assay was immunoSEQ multiplex PCR, and TCRdb's table has in-frame clones only and misses some. The table includes under 200,000 clones, around four fifths detected once. Sequencing was done on a sample of PBMCs or T cells enriched from blood (not recorded which). The origin of the receptors is a woman aged 45 to 65 who had recovered from COVID-19.

V is TRBV4-1 and J is TRBJ2-3, with a weak D call TRBD1 (6 bases). From germline, CDR1 is MGHRA and CDR2 YSYEKL. This CDR3 is 16 amino acids long. With 0 bases removed from V and 2 bases from J, the gap between germline ends came to 12 bases. CDR3 nucleotides: TGCGCCAGCAGCCAAGAAGTGGGGGCCCCCACAGATACGCAGTATTTT. It yields the protein CASSQEVGAPTDTQYF.

CDR3 sequence reads: CASTELTGTEAFF. The CDR3 DNA reads TGCGCCAGCACTGAGCTTACCGGCACTGAAGCTTTCTTT. The rearrangement uses TRBV5-1 and TRBJ1-1; no clear D. The length of the CDR3 is 13 residues. Germline values: CDR1 SGHRS, CDR2 YFSETQ. V was cut by 6 bases and J by 4 bases, with 13 bases left in between. Full variable domain (remainder filled in from reference TRBV5-1 and TRBJ1-1): KAGVTQTPRYLIKTRGQQVTLSCSPISGHRSVSWYQQTPGQGLQFLFEYFSETQRNKGNFPGRFSGRQFSNSRSEMNVSTLELGDSALYLCASTELTGTEAFFGQGTRLTVV.

The chain uses TRBV28 and TRBJ1-3; D not certain. V lost 10 bases and J lost 0, with 13 bases in between. The CDR3 has 14 residues. Germline-derived CDR1 and CDR2 are MDHEN and SYDVKM. CDR3 in DNA: TGTGCCACAAAGAGCAGGCACTCTGGAAACACCATATATTTT. Protein: CATKSRHSGNTIYF.

The rearrangement joins TRBV19 to TRBJ1-1; 7 bases line up with TRBD1. The V and J ends lost 4 bases and 2 bases, in that order; junction bases with no gene match: 7. The CDR3 totals 15 residues. Germline V gene lookup returns CDR1 LNHDA and CDR2 SQIVND (reference sequence). CDR3 DNA sequence: TGTGCCAGTAGTAATTCGGACAGGAGAAACACTGAAGCTTTCTTT. Translated: CASSNSDRRNTEAFF.

This clone was found a few times. The CDR3 DNA reads as TGCGCCAGCAGCCAGGGGGAGGCCTCATGGGGCTACACCTTC. Its translation is CASSQGEASWGYTF. The rearrangement links TRBV4-1 to TRBJ1-2, with a possible D match to TRBD1 (5 bases). V was shortened by 3 bases and J by 8 bases, with 16 bases between the two germline ends. The CDR3 length is 14 residues. Germline CDR1 reads MGHRA; CDR2 reads YSYEKL.

V gene TRBV7-6 combines with J gene TRBJ2-1, with D tentatively TRBD1 (6 bases). CDR1 and CDR2 from the germline V gene are SGHVS and FNYEAQ. Trimming took 0 bases from V and 12 from J, leaving 15 bases between them. CDR3 size: 14 residues. The CDR3 DNA reads as TGTGCCAGCAGCTTAGCGTTGACACTAGGGGGGCAGTTCTTC. As protein: CASSLALTLGGQFF.

This clone was counted between two and nine times. This chain links TRBV30 with TRBJ1-2; 7 bases agree with TRBD1. CDR3 length: 11 amino acids. The trim removed 0 bases at V and 8 bases at J, leaving 0 bases unmatched. Germline V gene data show CDR1 as GTSNPN and CDR2 as SVGIG (reference sequence). The CDR3 DNA reads TGTGCCTGGAGTGTAGGGGGCGGCTACACCTTC. This translates into CAWSVGGGYTF.

The gene calls are TRBV6-5 and TRBJ2-1; no reliable D call. V gave up 4 bases and J gave up 6 bases, with 4 bases separating them. CDR1 MNHEY and CDR2 SVGAGI come from the germline V gene. CDR3 length: 11 amino acids. The CDR3 loop reads CASSFSNEQFF. In DNA form, the CDR3 reads TGTGCCAGCAGTTTCAGCAATGAGCAGTTCTTC.

The chain joins TRBV29-1 to TRBJ1-2; D perhaps matches TRBD1 (6 bases). The V end was cut by 1 base, the J end by 5 bases, with 8 bases between. The CDR3 sequence is 12 residues long. The germline V gene has CDR1 SQVTM and CDR2 ANQGSEA. This CDR3 reads CSVEGTVYGYTF. CDR3 in DNA: TGCAGCGTTGAAGGGACAGTGTATGGCTACACCTTC.

The chain employs TRBV5-1 and TRBJ2-5, with 8 bases identical to TRBD2. Germline CDR1 is SGHRS and CDR2 is YFSETQ. The CDR3 runs 15 residues. Unmatched junction bases numbered 6, after V lost 0 bases and J lost 5 bases. The CDR3 here is CASSLAGLEGETQYF. The CDR3 region has the DNA TGCGCCAGCAGCTTGGCGGGACTAGAGGGGGAGACCCAGTACTTC.

The V and J genes are TRBV27 and TRBJ1-1, with 9 bases matching TRBD1. CDR1 is MNHEY and CDR2 is SMNVEV in the germline V gene (reference sequence). Trimming at V came to 7 bases and at J to 4 bases, leaving 10 bases not matched to a gene. The CDR3 is 15 amino acids. The CDR3 DNA follows: TGTGCCAGCAAGGGACAGGGATGGAGCCGCACTGAAGCTTTCTTT. It yields the protein CASKGQGWSRTEAFF.

As DNA, the CDR3 is TGTGCCAGCAGTTTGGTACAAAACTATGGCTACACCTTC. It codes for CASSLVQNYGYTF. V usage is TRBV12-3 or TRBV12-4 and J usage is TRBJ1-2, with no clear D. The CDR3 loop spans 13 amino acids. The germline V and J ends were trimmed by 3 bases and 2 bases, with 7 bases remaining between them.

This clone was counted a few times. CDR3 protein: CASSFSWRELQFF. Here the CDR3 DNA reads TGTGCCAGCAGCTTCTCCTGGCGGGAGTTGCAGTTCTTC. V gene TRBV11-2 combines with J gene TRBJ2-1; TRBD2 aligns across 7 bases. V lost 3 bases and J lost 12; bases outside the gene matches: 8. The CDR3 length is 13 residues. In germline, CDR1 is SGHAT, CDR2 FQNNGV.

The V gene is TRBV2, the J gene TRBJ1-1; 9 nucleotides align to TRBD1. V lost 7 bases, J lost 4 bases, and 7 bases stayed unmatched. Germline lookup yields CDR1 SNHLY and CDR2 FYNNEI. The CDR3 is 14 residues long. In DNA form, the CDR3 reads TGTGCCAGCACTACGACAGGGGGAGGCACTGAAGCTTTCTTT. Its protein product is CASTTTGGGTEAFF.

The chain links TRBV7-9 to TRBJ1-3; unclear D gene. CDR1 is SEHNR and CDR2 is FQNEAQ in the germline V gene (reference sequence). CDR3 size: 13 residues. Trimming took off 6 bases at V and 0 bases at J, with 6 bases between the two ends. Here the CDR3 DNA reads TGTGCCAGCAGACAGAGCTCTGGAAACACCATATATTTT. This translates into CASRQSSGNTIYF.

V usage is TRBV28 and J usage is TRBJ1-1, with D tentatively TRBD1 (5 bases). Germline V gene data show CDR1 as MDHEN and CDR2 as SYDVKM. The CDR3 covers 14 residues. Trimming took off 7 bases at V and 3 bases at J, with 15 bases between the two ends. CDR3 in amino acids: CASIASGRYTEAFF. The CDR3 coding sequence is TGTGCCAGCATTGCGTCAGGGAGGTACACTGAAGCTTTCTTT.

The chain is built from TRBV7-9 and TRBJ1-6, with a possible D match to TRBD1 (6 bases). CDR1 and CDR2 from the germline V gene are SEHNR and FQNEAQ (reference sequence). CDR3 length: 14 residues. V was clipped by 7 bases and J by 7 bases, with 14 bases between them. CDR3 coding DNA: TGTGCCAGCAAAGGGGGATTCGGAAATTCACCCCTCCACTTT. Its translation: CASKGGFGNSPLHF.

This clone has just a few counts. The chain carries TRBV12-5 and TRBJ2-5; 7 bases line up with TRBD1. Germline V gene sequence: CDR1 LGHNT, CDR2 FRNRAP. The CDR3 contains 14 residues. Losses at the gene ends were 3 bases for V and 1 base for J; bases not matched to a gene: 2. The CDR3 is CASGFGDSQETQYF. The CDR3 DNA reads TGTGCTAGTGGTTTCGGGGACAGCCAAGAGACCCAGTACTTC.

The chain carries TRBV18 and TRBJ1-5, with 9 bases aligning to TRBD1. CDR1 is KGHSH, CDR2 LQKENI, per germline. CDR3 size: 16 residues. The V segment lost 4 bases and the J segment 4 bases; nucleotides outside the gene matches: 8. The CDR3 DNA reads TGTGCCAGCTCACTATTTGAGGGACAGGGAAATCAGCCCCAGCATTTT. It codes for CASSLFEGQGNQPQHF. The entire variable domain, with the rest obtained from reference TRBV18 and TRBJ1-5, is as follows: NAGVMQNPRHLVRRRGQEARLRCSPMKGHSHVYWYRQLPEEGLKFMVYLQKENIIDESGMPKERFSAEFPKEGPSILRIQQVVRGDSAAYFCASSLFEGQGNQPQHFGDGTRLSIL.

The chain joins TRBV29-1 to TRBJ1-2; D ambiguous. Trimming took off 3 bases at V and 2 bases at J, with 10 bases between the two ends. CDR3 length: 13 amino acids. Germline CDR1 is SQVTM and CDR2 is ANQGSEA. This CDR3 reads CSVDHSFNYGYTF. As DNA, the CDR3 is TGCAGCGTTGATCACAGTTTCAACTATGGCTACACCTTC.

The V call is TRBV5-5, the J call TRBJ1-2; D may be TRBD1 (6 bases). The CDR3 is 13 residues long. The ends were cut back, 1 base at V and 7 bases at J, with 11 bases in the middle. From germline, CDR1 is SGHKS and CDR2 YYEKEE (reference sequence). CDR3 loop: CASSLWGPRGYTF. Written as DNA, the CDR3 is TGTGCCAGCAGCTTGTGGGGGCCCCGTGGCTACACCTTC.

The chain employs TRBV18 and TRBJ2-1; D remains ambiguous. The CDR3 is 14 amino acids. Germline V CDR1 and CDR2: KGHSH, LQKENI. V lost 5 bases to trimming and J lost 0 bases, with 8 bases between them. The CDR3 sequence: CASSGSSSYNEQFF. CDR3 in DNA: TGTGCCAGCTCAGGGTCTAGCTCCTACAATGAGCAGTTCTTC.

The chain couples TRBV3-1 (or the pseudogene TRBV3-2) to TRBJ1-6; 7 bases align to TRBD1. V lost 7 bases and J lost 9; bases outside the gene matches: 12. Germline lookup yields CDR1 LGHDT and CDR2 YNNKEL (reference sequence). The CDR3 has 15 amino acids. CDR3 sequence (DNA): TGTGCCAGCACCTTAATGACAGGGATCGGTTCACCCCTCCACTTT. Translating gives CASTLMTGIGSPLHF.

This chain links TRBV4-3 with TRBJ1-5; 7 bases fit TRBD1. CDR1 and CDR2 (germline): LGHNA, YSLEER. The CDR3 has 15 residues. Trimming took 5 bases from V and 0 from J; bases not matched to a gene: 4. CDR3 sequence (DNA): TGCGCCAGCAGCACAGGGGTATATAGCAATCAGCCCCAGCATTTT. Translating it yields CASSTGVYSNQPQHF.

The chain joins TRBV3-1 (or the pseudogene TRBV3-2) to TRBJ2-5; the match to TRBD1 covers 7 bases. In germline, CDR1 is LGHDT, CDR2 YNNKEL (reference sequence). The CDR3 is 15 residues long. V gave up 4 bases and J gave up 4 bases; unmatched junction bases: 9. The CDR3 loop is CASSPLDRPGETQYF. The CDR3 nucleotides read TGTGCCAGCAGCCCGTTGGACAGGCCGGGAGAGACCCAGTACTTC.

This clone was seen a single time. The gene calls are TRBV7-2 and TRBJ1-5; 9 positions match TRBD1. The CDR3 is 14 residues long. V was clipped by 6 bases and J by 6 bases; unmatched bases: 6. Germline CDR1 and CDR2: SGHTA and FQGNSA. The CDR3 DNA sequence: TGTGCCAGCAGTTCCGACAGGGGGTTTCAGCCCCAGCATTTT. It codes for CASSSDRGFQPQHF. The variable domain in full, completed from reference TRBV7-2 and TRBJ1-5, reads GAGVSQSPSNKVTEKGKDVELRCDPISGHTALYWYRQSLGQGLEFLIYFQGNSAPDKSGLPSDRFSAERTGGSVSTLTIQRTQQEDSAVYLCASSSDRGFQPQHFGDGTRLSIL.

The chain joins TRBV24-1 to TRBJ2-1, with D possibly matching TRBD1 (6 bases). In germline, CDR1 is KGHDR, CDR2 SFDVKD. V was pared by 9 bases and J by 3 bases, with 8 bases between. The CDR3 is 12 residues long. Here the CDR3 DNA reads TGTGCCACCTCACAGGGCTACAATGAGCAGTTCTTC. Protein: CATSQGYNEQFF.

This chain uses TRBV7-2 with TRBJ1-6; D may be TRBD1 (6 bases). The germline V gene encodes CDR1 SGHTA and CDR2 FQGNSA. The CDR3 loop spans 15 amino acids. V was pared by 5 bases and J by 8 bases, with 16 bases between. Here the CDR3 reads CASSRKAGAHSPLHF. For the CDR3, the DNA is TGTGCCAGCAGCAGAAAGGCAGGGGCCCATTCACCCCTCCACTTT. The variable domain in full, with the rest retrieved from reference TRBV7-2 and TRBJ1-6, is GAGVSQSPSNKVTEKGKDVELRCDPISGHTALYWYRQSLGQGLEFLIYFQGNSAPDKSGLPSDRFSAERTGGSVSTLTIQRTQQEDSAVYLCASSRKAGAHSPLHFGNGTRLTVT.

The chain recombines TRBV13 with TRBJ2-4, with 9 bases matching TRBD1. Germline V CDR1 and CDR2: PRHDT, FYEKMQ (reference sequence). J was trimmed by 13 bases and V by 5 bases; bases with no gene match: 6. There are 12 residues in the CDR3. CDR3 in DNA: TGTGCCAGCAGCGTACCCGGGACAGGGCAGTACTTC. Protein sequence: CASSVPGTGQYF.